This TCR beta chain was sequenced during a study of regulatory T cells in long-lasting Graves disease. Whole-study findings and limits: For persistent Graves' patients, TCR diversity was lower than for newly diagnosed ones.

Time point reported: newly diagnosed GD, antithyroid drugs for less than 3 months. TCR sequences were obtained from RNA taken from PBMCs. With EDTA tubes as the receptacles, around 10 milliliters of peripheral blood were drawn. Construction of TCR beta libraries relied on iRepertoire HTBI primers and on Arm-PCR targeting CDR3 regions. Using its own MiXCR run on the multiplex PCR reads, TCRdb lists one record per CDR3 protein. The sample lists approximately 540,000 distinct CDR3 sequences; about 12% were seen once. Comments on this clonotype: The antigen is not known.

The same specimen was also included in a second study, on T cells in Graves' hyperthyroidism and ophthalmopathy. Per that study: Diagnosis rested on symptoms, serum thyroxine and TRAb, thyroid ultrasound, and orbital computed tomography. The HTBI primer set served for first-round RT-PCR of the TCR CDR3.

Specimen: peripheral blood mononuclear cells (PBMCs), collected at new diagnosis, from a patient treated with antithyroid drugs. This receptor was identified in a woman in her 30s with Graves disease.

The CDR3 DNA reads TGCAGTGCTAGAGCGGGCTTGAATCAGCCCCAGCATTTT. Encoded protein: CSARAGLNQPQHF. This rearrangement joins TRBV20-1 to TRBJ1-5, with unresolved D. The germline V gene encodes CDR1 DFQATT and CDR2 SNEGSKA (reference sequence). V lost 1 base to trimming and J lost 4 bases, with 8 bases between them. This CDR3 contains 13 residues.